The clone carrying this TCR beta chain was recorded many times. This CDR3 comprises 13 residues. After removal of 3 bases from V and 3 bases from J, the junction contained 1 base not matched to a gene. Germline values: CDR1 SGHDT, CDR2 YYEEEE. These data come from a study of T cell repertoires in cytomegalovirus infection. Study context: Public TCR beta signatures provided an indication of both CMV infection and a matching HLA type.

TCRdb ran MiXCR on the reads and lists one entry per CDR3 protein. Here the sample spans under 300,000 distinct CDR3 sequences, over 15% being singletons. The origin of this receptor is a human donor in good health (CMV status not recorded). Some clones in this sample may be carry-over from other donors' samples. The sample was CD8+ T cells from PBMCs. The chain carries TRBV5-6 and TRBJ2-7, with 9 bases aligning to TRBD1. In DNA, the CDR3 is TGTGCCAGCAGCTGGACAGGGGACTACGAGCAGTACTTC. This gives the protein CASSWTGDYEQYF.